The entry that follows covers one T cell receptor beta chain sequence. As yet, its antigen is unknown. Vbeta (60) and Jbeta (13) primers were used in the PCR. Measured with immunoSEQ multiplex PCR; TCRdb has only the in-frame clones, and not every one. The sample includes over 60,000 clones, under 80% of them seen just once. In germline, CDR1 is LGHNA, CDR2 YSLEER. Trimming at V came to 0 bases and at J to 4 bases, leaving 8 bases not matched to a gene. The CDR3 sequence is 16 residues long. The sample originates from a study of cytomegalovirus exposure and HLA in healthy donors. The wider study: Genotyping of more than 300 donors showed that about 83% belonged to the Caucasian-associated ancestry cluster. The study's findings and limits: There were several of the most significant clusters that appeared linked to common viral pathogens in a later analysis. Immune exposure information available was restricted to CMV serostatus.

The clonotype originates from a male donor in good health and CMV-seropositive. V and J are TRBV4-3 and TRBJ1-2, with 7 bases aligning to TRBD1. Sequencing input: PBMCs. CDR3 nucleotides: TGCGCCAGCAGCCAAGAGGCCAGGGGGTCGGGCTATGGCTACACCTTC. This encodes CASSQEARGSGYGYTF.